Described below is a single T cell receptor (beta chain) sequence and its context. The CDR3 covers 16 residues. Germline CDR1 and CDR2: PRHDT and FYEKMQ (reference sequence). After removal of 4 bases from V and 0 bases from J, the junction contained 9 bases not matched to a gene. This specimen belongs to a study of blood T cell repertoires in COVID-19. Background on the study: Both acute and convalescent COVID-19 samples were obtained from the United States, Italy and Spain.

TCRdb's table, derived via immunoSEQ multiplex PCR, lists solely in-frame clones and lacks some. The sample includes over 75,000 clones, less than 90% of them seen just once. The TCR was taken from a human donor in a cohort sampled during active COVID-19. The sequenced sample consisted of peripheral blood. This chain connects TRBV13 to TRBJ2-7; 7 bases line up with TRBD1. The CDR3 region is CASSSNRGYRSYEQYF. CDR3 nucleotide sequence: TGTGCCAGCAGCTCAAACAGGGGCTACCGCTCCTACGAGCAGTACTTC.